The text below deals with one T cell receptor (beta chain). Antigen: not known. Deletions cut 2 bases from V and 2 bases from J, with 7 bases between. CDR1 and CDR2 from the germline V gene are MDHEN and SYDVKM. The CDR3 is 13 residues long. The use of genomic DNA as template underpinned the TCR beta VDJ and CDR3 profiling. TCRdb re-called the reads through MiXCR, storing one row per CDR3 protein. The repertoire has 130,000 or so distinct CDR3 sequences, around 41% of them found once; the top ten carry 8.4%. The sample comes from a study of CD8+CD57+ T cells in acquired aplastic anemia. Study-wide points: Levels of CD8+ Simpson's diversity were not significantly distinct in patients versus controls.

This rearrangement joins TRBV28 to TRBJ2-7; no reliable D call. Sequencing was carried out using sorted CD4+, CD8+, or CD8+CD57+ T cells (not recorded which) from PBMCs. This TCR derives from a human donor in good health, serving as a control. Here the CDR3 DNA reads TGTGCCAGCAGTTTAGACCTCGCCTACGAGCAGTACTTC. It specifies CASSLDLAYEQYF. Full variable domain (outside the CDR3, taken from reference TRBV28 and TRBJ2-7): DVKVTQSSRYLVKRTGEKVFLECVQDMDHENMFWYRQDPGLGLRLIYFSYDVKMKEKGDIPEGYSVSREKKERFSLILESASTNQTSMYLCASSLDLAYEQYFGPGTRLTVT.